Sequencing of this T cell receptor beta chain was carried out in a study of blood T cell repertoires in COVID-19. Looking at the study overall: Some COVID-19 samples were acute and others convalescent; all came from the United States, Italy and Spain. PBMCs, B-cell-depleted T cells, or T cells were the source of the cDNA or gDNA that made up the material.

The CDR3 extends over 13 amino acids. Germline loops: CDR1 SGHTA, CDR2 FQGNSA. Trimming stripped 1 base from V and 2 bases from J, with 3 bases between. The assay was immunoSEQ multiplex PCR, and TCRdb's table has in-frame clones only and misses some. The sample carries under 200,000 clones, around 80% recorded once. The sample consisted of peripheral blood. This chain joins TRBV7-2 and TRBJ1-5; unclear D gene. The clonotype comes from an elderly woman with active or convalescent COVID-19. For the CDR3, the DNA is TGTGCCAGCAGCTTAGTAGGCAATCAGCCCCAGCATTTT. It codes for CASSLVGNQPQHF.